Listed below are T cell receptor beta chains from one sample, sequenced in a study of CD8+CD57+ T cells in acquired aplastic anemia. TCRdb redid the calling of the reads with MiXCR, one entry per CDR3 protein. The repertoire holds 35,000 to 45,000 distinct CDR3 sequences, 55% to 80% seen once, with less than 25% in the top ten. The sample consisted of sorted CD4+, CD8+, or CD8+CD57+ T cells (not recorded which) from PBMCs. The source is a human donor in good health, serving as a control. Both conserved end residues are part of each CDR3. The order of the fields is D gene, J gene, V gene, clone size, CDR3 protein, CDR3 DNA. D genes are given only for firm matches. Part of the rows lack a size; the others show once, few, many or a class for expanded clones.

TRBD1 | TRBJ2-7 | TRBV5-6 | many | CASSLAPGTAYEQYF | TGTGCCAGCAGCTTAGCCCCCGGGACAGCCTACGAGCAGTACTTC
TRBD1 | TRBJ2-6 | TRBV15 | NA | CATSGTASGANVLTF | TGTGCCACCAGCGGGACAGCCTCTGGGGCCAACGTCCTGACTTTC
NA | TRBJ2-5 | TRBV6-1 | many | CASSEKGFETQYF | TGTGCCAGCAGTGAAAAGGGTTTCGAGACCCAGTACTTC
TRBD2 | TRBJ2-7 | TRBV12-3/TRBV12-4 | NA | CASSTSLAGGPGEQYF | TGTGCCAGCAGTACCTCGCTAGCGGGGGGCCCGGGGGAGCAATACTTC
NA | TRBJ2-7 | TRBV14 | many | CASSGKGLPSYEQYF | TGTGCCAGCAGCGGCAAAGGGCTCCCCTCCTACGAGCAGTACTTC
TRBD1 | TRBJ1-2 | TRBV29-1 | NA | CSVDETGGYGYTF | TGCAGCGTTGATGAGACAGGGGGCTATGGCTACACCTTC
TRBD1 | TRBJ1-1 | TRBV25-1 | once | CASSEGTGTNTEAFF | TGTGCCAGCAGTGAAGGGACAGGGACGAACACTGAAGCTTTCTTT
NA | TRBJ1-1 | TRBV19 | NA | CASRRQPTMNTEAFF | TGTGCCAGTAGAAGACAGCCAACCATGAACACTGAAGCTTTCTTT
NA | TRBJ1-1 | TRBV29-1 | NA | CSVTSRGANTEAFF | TGCAGCGTTACCTCAAGGGGGGCTAACACTGAAGCTTTCTTT
TRBD1 | TRBJ1-3 | TRBV12-3/TRBV12-4 | NA | CASSADRSSGNTIYF | TGTGCCAGCAGCGCGGACAGGAGCTCTGGAAACACCATATATTTT
NA | TRBJ2-5 | TRBV7-3 | NA | CASSQKRGETQYF | TGTGCCAGCAGCCAAAAGCGTGGAGAGACCCAGTACTTC
TRBD1 | TRBJ1-6 | TRBV5-1 | NA | CASSVGTGAGSPLHF | TGCGCCAGCAGCGTCGGGACAGGGGCTGGGTCACCCCTCCACTTT
NA | TRBJ2-5 | TRBV7-8 | once | CASTLEGTQYF | TGTGCCAGCACCCTCGAGGGGACCCAGTACTTC
NA | TRBJ2-3 | TRBV25-1 | NA | CASSTVSTRGDTQYF | TGTGCCAGCAGTACTGTCAGCACACGAGGGGATACGCAGTATTTT
NA | TRBJ2-3 | TRBV4-1 | NA | CASSPFRSTDTQYF | TGCGCCAGCAGCCCCTTTCGAAGCACAGATACGCAGTATTTT
NA | TRBJ1-2 | TRBV10-3 | NA | CAISEGLGANGYTF | TGTGCCATCAGTGAAGGCCTAGGAGCAAATGGCTACACCTTC
TRBD1 | TRBJ1-6 | TRBV7-2 | NA | CASSLEGQGSPLHF | TGTGCCAGCAGCTTAGAGGGACAGGGTTCACCCCTCCACTTT
NA | TRBJ2-3 | TRBV7-7 | few | CASSLGGTDTQYF | TGTGCCAGCAGCTTAGGGGGCACAGATACGCAGTATTTT
NA | TRBJ1-1 | TRBV28 | few | CASSAGVPEAFF | TGTGCCAGCAGTGCCGGGGTCCCTGAAGCTTTCTTT
TRBD1 | TRBJ1-2 | TRBV5-1 | NA | CASRGTGNYGYTF | TGCGCCAGCAGGGGGACAGGGAACTATGGCTACACCTTC
NA | TRBJ1-1 | TRBV10-3 | NA | CAIADLNTEAFF | TGTGCCATCGCAGACTTGAACACTGAAGCTTTCTTT
NA | TRBJ1-2 | TRBV24-1 | NA | CATSGRGLNYGYTF | TGTGCCACCAGTGGGCGGGGGCTAAACTATGGCTACACCTTC
NA | TRBJ2-7 | TRBV5-1 | NA | CASITGTPNSYEQYF | TGCGCCAGCATCACCGGGACACCGAACTCCTACGAGCAGTACTTC
TRBD1 | TRBJ2-5 | TRBV2 | NA | CASRMDRGPETQYF | TGTGCCAGCAGGATGGACAGGGGGCCTGAGACCCAGTACTTC
TRBD1 | TRBJ2-1 | TRBV27 | many | CASKTGGYNEQFF | TGTGCCAGCAAGACAGGGGGCTACAATGAGCAGTTCTTC
NA | TRBJ1-3 | TRBV19 | medium-sized | CASSSHSGNTIYF | TGTGCCAGTAGTTCGCACAGCGGAAACACCATATATTTT
TRBD1 | TRBJ2-7 | TRBV4-1 | NA | CASSQSPGQSYEQYF | TGCGCCAGCAGCCAATCCCCGGGACAGAGCTACGAGCAGTACTTC
NA | TRBJ1-1 | TRBV14 | NA | CASSHVQGRPQGNTEAFF | TGTGCCAGCAGCCATGTCCAGGGGCGCCCACAGGGGAACACTGAAGCTTTCTTT
NA | TRBJ1-3 | TRBV29-1 | NA | CSGRTDGNTIYF | TGCAGCGGGCGGACTGATGGAAACACCATATATTTT